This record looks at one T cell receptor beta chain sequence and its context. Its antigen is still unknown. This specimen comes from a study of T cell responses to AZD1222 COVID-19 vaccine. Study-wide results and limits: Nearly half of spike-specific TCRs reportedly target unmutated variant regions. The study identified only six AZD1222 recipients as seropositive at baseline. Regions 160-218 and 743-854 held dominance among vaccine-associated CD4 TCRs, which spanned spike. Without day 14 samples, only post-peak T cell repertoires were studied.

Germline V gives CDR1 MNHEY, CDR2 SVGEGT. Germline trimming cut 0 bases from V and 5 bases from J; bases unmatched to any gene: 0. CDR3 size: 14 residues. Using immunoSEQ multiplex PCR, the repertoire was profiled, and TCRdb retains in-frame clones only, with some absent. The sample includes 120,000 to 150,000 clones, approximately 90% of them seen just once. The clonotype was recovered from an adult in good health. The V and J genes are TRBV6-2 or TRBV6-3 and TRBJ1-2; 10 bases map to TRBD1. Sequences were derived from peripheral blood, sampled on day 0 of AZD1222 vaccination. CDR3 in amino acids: CASSYSGQGYGYTF. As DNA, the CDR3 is TGTGCCAGCAGTTACTCGGGACAGGGGTATGGCTACACCTTC.